This T cell receptor (beta chain) was captured in a study of control samples from healthy donors and cancer patients. Sequencing was performed with immunoSEQ multiplex PCR; in TCRdb, only in-frame clones are kept and a portion is missing. The sample contains around 130,000 clones, just under 95% of which appear only once. The V end lost 1 base, the J end lost 1 base, and 13 bases lay between the germline ends. This CDR3 has 16 amino acids. CDR1 and CDR2 from the germline V gene are SGHDT and YYEEEE. This receptor was obtained from a man aged 25 to 40 in good health. The genes are TRBV5-6 and TRBJ2-3, with D maybe TRBD2 (7 bases). The sample consisted of blood. The CDR3 spells CASSLLAGAGTDTQYF. The DNA of the CDR3 is TGTGCCAGCAGCTTGCTTGCGGGGGCCGGCACAGATACGCAGTATTTT. The full variable domain, rest sourced from reference TRBV5-6 and TRBJ2-3, is DAGVTQSPTHLIKTRGQQVTLRCSPKSGHDTVSWYQQALGQGPQFIFQYYEEEERQRGNFPDRFSGHQFPNYSSELNVNALLLGDSALYLCASSLLAGAGTDTQYFGPGTRLTVL.